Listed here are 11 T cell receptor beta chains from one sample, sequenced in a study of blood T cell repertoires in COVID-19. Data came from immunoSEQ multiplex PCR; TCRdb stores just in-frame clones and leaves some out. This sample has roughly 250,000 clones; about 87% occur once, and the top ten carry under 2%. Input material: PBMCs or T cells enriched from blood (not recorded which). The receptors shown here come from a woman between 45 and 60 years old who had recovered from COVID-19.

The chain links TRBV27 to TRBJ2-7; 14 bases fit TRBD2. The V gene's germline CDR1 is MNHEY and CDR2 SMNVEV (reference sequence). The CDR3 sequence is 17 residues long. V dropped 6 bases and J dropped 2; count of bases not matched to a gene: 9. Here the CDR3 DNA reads TGTGCCAGCAGAACCGATTTGGGACTAGCGGGGGCCTACGAGCAGTACTTC. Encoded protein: CASRTDLGLAGAYEQYF.

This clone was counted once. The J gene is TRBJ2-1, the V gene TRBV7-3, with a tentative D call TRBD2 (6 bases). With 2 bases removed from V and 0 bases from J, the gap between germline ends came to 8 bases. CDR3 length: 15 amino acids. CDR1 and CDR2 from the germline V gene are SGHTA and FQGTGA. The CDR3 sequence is CASSLVADSYNEQFF. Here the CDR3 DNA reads TGTGCCAGCAGCTTAGTAGCGGACTCCTACAATGAGCAGTTCTTC.

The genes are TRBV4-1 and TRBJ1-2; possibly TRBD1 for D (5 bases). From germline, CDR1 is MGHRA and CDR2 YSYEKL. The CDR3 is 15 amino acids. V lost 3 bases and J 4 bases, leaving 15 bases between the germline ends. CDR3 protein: CASSHGTPAIYGYTF. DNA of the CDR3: TGCGCCAGCAGCCACGGGACTCCCGCGATCTATGGCTACACCTTC.

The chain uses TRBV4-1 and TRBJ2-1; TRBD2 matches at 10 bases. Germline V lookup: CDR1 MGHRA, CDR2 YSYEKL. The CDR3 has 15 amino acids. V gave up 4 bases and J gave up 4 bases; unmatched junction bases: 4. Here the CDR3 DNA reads TGCGCCAGCAGCCCGAGCGGGGGGGGGTACAATGAGCAGTTCTTC. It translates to CASSPSGGGYNEQFF.

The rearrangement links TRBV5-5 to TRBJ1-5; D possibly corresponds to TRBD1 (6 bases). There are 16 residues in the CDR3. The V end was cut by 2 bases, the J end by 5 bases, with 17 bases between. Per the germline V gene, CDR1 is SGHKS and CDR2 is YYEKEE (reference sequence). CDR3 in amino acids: CASSLFAGASYQPQHF. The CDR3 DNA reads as TGTGCCAGCAGCTTATTCGCGGGGGCATCGTATCAGCCCCAGCATTTT.

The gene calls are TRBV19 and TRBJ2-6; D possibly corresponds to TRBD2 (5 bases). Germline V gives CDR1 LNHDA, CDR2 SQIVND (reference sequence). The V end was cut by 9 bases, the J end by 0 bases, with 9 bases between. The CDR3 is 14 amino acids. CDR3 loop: CASELGSGANVLTF. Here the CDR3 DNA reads TGTGCCAGCGAACTAGGCTCTGGGGCCAACGTCCTGACTTTC.

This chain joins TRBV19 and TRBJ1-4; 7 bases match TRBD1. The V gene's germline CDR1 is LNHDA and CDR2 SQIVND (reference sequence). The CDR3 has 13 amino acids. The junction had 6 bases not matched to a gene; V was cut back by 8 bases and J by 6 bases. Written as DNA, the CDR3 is TGTGCCAGTGGGATAGGGACAGATGAAAAACTGTTTTTT. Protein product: CASGIGTDEKLFF.

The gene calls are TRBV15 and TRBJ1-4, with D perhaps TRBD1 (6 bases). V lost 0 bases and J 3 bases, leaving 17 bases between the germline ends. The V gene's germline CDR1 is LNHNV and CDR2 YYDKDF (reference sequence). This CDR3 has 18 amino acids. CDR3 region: CATSRDKQGRGPNEKLFF. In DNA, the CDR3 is TGTGCCACCAGCAGAGATAAGCAGGGGAGAGGTCCTAATGAAAAACTGTTTTTT.

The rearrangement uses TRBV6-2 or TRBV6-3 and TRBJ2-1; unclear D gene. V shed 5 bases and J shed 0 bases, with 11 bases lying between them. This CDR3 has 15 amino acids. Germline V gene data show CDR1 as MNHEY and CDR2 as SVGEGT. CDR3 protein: CASSRLESSYNEQFF. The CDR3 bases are TGTGCCAGCAGTCGTCTCGAGAGCTCCTACAATGAGCAGTTCTTC.

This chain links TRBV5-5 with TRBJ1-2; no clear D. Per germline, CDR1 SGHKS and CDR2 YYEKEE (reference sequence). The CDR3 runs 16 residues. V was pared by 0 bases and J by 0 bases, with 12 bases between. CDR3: CASSLAPGRANYGYTF. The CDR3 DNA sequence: TGTGCCAGCAGCTTGGCCCCGGGGAGGGCTAACTATGGCTACACCTTC. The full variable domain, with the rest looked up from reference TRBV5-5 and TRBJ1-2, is DAGVTQSPTHLIKTRGQQVTLRCSPISGHKSVSWYQQVLGQGPQFIFQYYEKEERGRGNFPDRFSARQFPNYSSELNVNALLLGDSALYLCASSLAPGRANYGYTFGSGTRLTVV.

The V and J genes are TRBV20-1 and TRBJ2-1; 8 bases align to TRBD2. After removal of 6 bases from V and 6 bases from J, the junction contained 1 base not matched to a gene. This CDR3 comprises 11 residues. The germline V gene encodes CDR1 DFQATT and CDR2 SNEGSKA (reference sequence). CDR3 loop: CSASGSNEQFF. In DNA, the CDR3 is TGCAGTGCGAGCGGGAGCAATGAGCAGTTCTTC.